This T cell receptor beta chain was sequenced in a study of cytomegalovirus exposure and HLA in healthy donors. Trimming cost V 0 bases and J 3 bases; bases outside gene matches: 8. Germline CDR1 and CDR2: SGDLS and YYNGEE. The CDR3 is 17 amino acids. With respect to this clone: Its antigen remains unknown.

In the PCR, 60 Vbeta and 13 Jbeta primers were used. TCRdb keeps only in-frame clones here, not all; method: immunoSEQ multiplex PCR. The profile shows about 140,000 clones, about three quarters of them singletons. Broader study findings: Certain indistinguishable V segments, among them TRBV6-2 and TRBV6-3, were excluded. Reports indicated that the classifier achieved high specificity and sensitivity in diagnosing cytomegalovirus status.

The rearrangement joins TRBV9 to TRBJ2-3, with 9 bases aligning to TRBD2. Sequenced input: PBMCs. The receptor was derived from a woman under 40 in good health and CMV-seronegative. CDR3 protein: CASSVATGLAGTDTQYF. The CDR3 DNA reads TGTGCCAGCAGCGTAGCTACGGGGCTAGCGGGGACAGATACGCAGTATTTT.